This T cell receptor beta chain was observed in a study of cytomegalovirus exposure and HLA in healthy donors. This CDR3 contains 14 residues. The germline V gene has CDR1 SGHVS and CDR2 FNYEAQ. With 1 base removed from V and 8 bases from J, the gap between germline ends came to 9 bases. Primers included in the PCR were 60 Vbeta and 13 Jbeta primers. Profiled with immunoSEQ multiplex PCR; TCRdb holds only in-frame clones, not every one. The data contain approximately 170,000 clones, roughly 80% of them seen just once; the ten biggest clones take up roughly 4.5%. The receptor was derived from a man aged 50 or older in good health and CMV-seropositive. What was sequenced was PBMCs. The rearrangement joins TRBV7-6 to TRBJ1-6, with a tentative D call TRBD1 (5 bases). The CDR3 sequence: CASSLEAGYSPLHF. DNA of the CDR3: TGTGCCAGCAGCTTAGAGGCAGGGTATTCACCCCTCCACTTT.